Listed below are T cell receptor beta chains from one sample, sequenced in a study of cytomegalovirus exposure and HLA in healthy donors. The table came from immunoSEQ multiplex PCR; TCRdb's copy has only in-frame clones and leaves some out. Among some 200,000 clones, about 74% were seen once, and the ten largest hold 15%. Sequencing was performed on PBMCs. These receptors came from a man aged 35-49 years in good health and CMV-seronegative. Both conserved end residues are trimmed from each CDR3. Clone size is given for some rows only: seen once, a few or many times, or a class if the clone is expanded.

>TRBJ2-2|TRBV18|.
ASSPRGGPDTGELF
>TRBJ2-7|TRBV9|.
ASSAGQAAYEQY
>TRBJ2-7|TRBV19|once
ASSRASGRPGEQY
>TRBJ1-1|TRBV19|.
ASGPPDRATNTEAF
>TRBJ1-1|TRBV23-1|.
ASSQPLDRGQRNTEAF
>TRBJ2-7|TRBV19|few
ASSILGARYEQY
>TRBJ2-1|TRBV5-1|.
ASSPGTSGSRQRTNEQF
>TRBJ2-7|TRBV5-1|.
ASSSSERGFSYEQY
>TRBJ1-1|TRBV30|few
AWNLRTEAF
>TRBJ2-7|TRBV15|.
ATSRGGLAGAYEQY
>TRBJ2-2|TRBV27|.
ASSLGLAENTGELF
>TRBJ2-7|TRBV15|.
ATSRDRDTYYEQY
>TRBJ2-7|TRBV1|.
TSTPNRTSRTEQY
>TRBJ1-1|TRBV9|.
ASSVGTGQGAF
>TRBJ1-1|TRBV19|.
ASSIAMNTEAF
>TRBJ1-1|TRBV7-9|.
ASKPGLGGTEAF
>TRBJ2-7|TRBV5-5|many
ASSPRWDMSYEQY
>TRBJ2-7|TRBV18|.
ASSPPNRATSYEQY
>TRBJ2-1|TRBV4-1|.
ASSPNPSGYSYNEQF
>TRBJ2-1|TRBV27|once
ASSPYSDYNEQF
>TRBJ2-4|TRBV27|.
ASSPLGERAKNIQY
>TRBJ1-5|TRBV10-3|.
AISGGLNSNQPQH
>TRBJ2-3|TRBV5-4|.
ASSLVGASTDTQY
>TRBJ1-1|TRBV2|.
AGRPGTVNTEAF
>TRBJ1-5|TRBV19|.
ASIDRGRGANQPQH
>TRBJ2-7|TRBV7-8|.
ASSLGQGVNLEQY
>TRBJ2-5|TRBV27|.
ASSRGGNQY
>TRBJ1-2|TRBV27|.
ASSFSRGYGYT
>TRBJ2-2|TRBV4-1|.
ASSRGEGANTGELF
>TRBJ1-1|TRBV7-9|.
ASSLFSENTEAF
>TRBJ2-2|TRBV9|.
ASSVGLAGELF
>TRBJ1-2|TRBV4-1|.
ASSQDGRTGVYGYT
>TRBJ2-2|TRBV29-1|few
SVVWGVGIELF
>TRBJ1-1|TRBV21-1|.
ASSKGHANTEAF
>TRBJ2-1|TRBV4-2|once
ASSQDMSGGLVEQF
>TRBJ2-2|TRBV7-3|.
ASSQFEGLRGTGELF
>TRBJ2-2|TRBV4-1|.
ASSQDYGRIGPGELF
>TRBJ2-5|TRBV6-4|few
ASSDHGGGKETQY
>TRBJ2-1|TRBV4-1|few
ASTPLGWRHNEQF
>TRBJ2-5|TRBV10-3|.
AIRQGGETQY
>TRBJ1-2|TRBV10-3|.
AIRGQSYGYT
>TRBJ1-1|TRBV15|.
ATSRVQGNTEAF
>TRBJ1-5|TRBV10-3|once
AISRDREQPQH
>TRBJ1-5|TRBV29-1|.
SATTTGKNQPQH
>TRBJ1-5|TRBV5-5|.
ASSLIVNQPQH
>TRBJ2-1|TRBV4-1|.
ASSQIAGAYNEQF
>TRBJ2-3|TRBV5-6|.
ASSLASNSPSTDTQY
>TRBJ2-3|TRBV5-4|.
ASSLGVNPSTDTQY
>TRBJ2-5|TRBV9|.
ASSPRLAGGPSGETQY
>TRBJ1-4|TRBV18|once
ASSPRLDRGLVGTNEKLF
>TRBJ1-2|TRBV4-3|.
ASSQREWRGDYGYT
>TRBJ1-1|TRBV5-1|.
ASSLDRVWAEAF
>TRBJ2-6|TRBV19|.
ASSPGTAGSGANVLT
>TRBJ2-7|TRBV7-9|.
ASSLGGLIPSEQY
>TRBJ1-2|TRBV15|.
ATSGGTGVYGYT